Reported below is one T cell receptor (beta chain). The study ran its PCR with 60 Vbeta and 13 Jbeta primers. Source study methods: Per a later analysis, the number of unique TCR beta chains was approximately 73 million, of which roughly 11 million were shared. The assay was immunoSEQ multiplex PCR, and TCRdb's table has in-frame clones only and misses some. V, J and clone size derive from that table, while D and trimming were established from the DNA sequence. This table has about 130,000 clones, over 70% appearing once. The entry originates in a study of cytomegalovirus exposure and HLA in healthy donors. Germline CDR1 and CDR2: SGHKS and YYEKEE (reference sequence). J gave up 0 bases and V 2 bases, and 1 base lay outside the gene matches. The CDR3 contains 15 residues.

Sequencing was performed on PBMCs. The clonotype originates from a woman in her forties in good health and CMV-seropositive. The chain links TRBV5-5 to TRBJ2-7; 11 bases agree with TRBD2. CDR3 DNA: TGTGCCAGCAGCTTAGGACTAGCGGGCTCCTACGAGCAGTACTTC. Encoded protein: CASSLGLAGSYEQYF.